Listed below are T cell receptor beta chains from one sample, sequenced in a study of identical twins. Via MiXCR, TCRdb re-called the 5' RACE reads, giving one row per CDR3 protein. This sample has more than 1.5 million distinct CDR3 sequences, with around a third found just once. Material: cord blood. These receptor sequences come from a newborn girl in good health. CDR3s leave out the opening cysteine and the closing phenylalanine or tryptophan. Clone sizes are given selectively: once, few, many, or a class where the clone is expanded.

size | V | CDR3
. | TRBV12-3/TRBV12-4 | ASSPSGLGDEQF
once | TRBV30 | AWRPGGGANVLT
few | TRBV7-2 | ASSVYRGINYEQY
few | TRBV20-1 | SATREYSNQPQH
. | TRBV2 | ASSEALLGLLF
few | TRBV7-9 | ASSSRLAGGPFTDTQY
. | TRBV30 | AWRLGGKETQY
few | TRBV9 | ASSVNPNTRVERGSYT
few | TRBV6-5 | ASSYLIEGATYEQY
. | TRBV5-1 | ASSKTGGNGYT
few | TRBV2 | ASSDGFNYGYT
few | TRBV4-1 | ASSQEWLSITYEQY
. | TRBV5-1 | ASTSGLLSYEQY
. | TRBV6-5 | ASSADRSSYNEQY
. | TRBV7-9 | ASGFGGQDTQY
few | TRBV12-3/TRBV12-4 | ASSFEGATDTQY
. | TRBV5-1 | ASSGRGDNNYGYT
. | TRBV5-1 | ASSQAPGKAEQY
. | TRBV3-1 | ASSQDQDGPRDTQY